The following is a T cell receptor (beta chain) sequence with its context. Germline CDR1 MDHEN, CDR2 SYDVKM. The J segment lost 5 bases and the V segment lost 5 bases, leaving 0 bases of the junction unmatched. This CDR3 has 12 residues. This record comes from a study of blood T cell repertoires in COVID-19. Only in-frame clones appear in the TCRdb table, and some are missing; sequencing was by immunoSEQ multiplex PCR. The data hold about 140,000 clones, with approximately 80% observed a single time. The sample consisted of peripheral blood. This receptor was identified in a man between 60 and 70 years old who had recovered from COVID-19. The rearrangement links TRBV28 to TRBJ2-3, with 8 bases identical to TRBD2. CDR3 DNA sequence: TGTGCCAGCAGTACTAGCGGAGATACGCAGTATTTT. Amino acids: CASSTSGDTQYF.